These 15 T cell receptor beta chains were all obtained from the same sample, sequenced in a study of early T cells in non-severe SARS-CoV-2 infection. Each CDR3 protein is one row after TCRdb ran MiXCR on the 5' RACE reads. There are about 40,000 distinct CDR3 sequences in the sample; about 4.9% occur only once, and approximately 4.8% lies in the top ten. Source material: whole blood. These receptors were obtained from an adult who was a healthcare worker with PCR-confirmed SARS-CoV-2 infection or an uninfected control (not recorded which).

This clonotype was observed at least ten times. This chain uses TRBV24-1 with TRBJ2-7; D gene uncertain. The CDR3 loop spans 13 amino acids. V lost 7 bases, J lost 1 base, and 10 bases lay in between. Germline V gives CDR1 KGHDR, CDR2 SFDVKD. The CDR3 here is CATRGGESYEQYF. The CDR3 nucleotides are TGTGCCACCAGGGGCGGCGAGTCCTACGAGCAGTACTTC.

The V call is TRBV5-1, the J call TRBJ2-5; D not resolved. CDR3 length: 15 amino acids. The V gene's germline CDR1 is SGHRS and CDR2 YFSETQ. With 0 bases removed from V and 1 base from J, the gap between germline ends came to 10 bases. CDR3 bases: TGCGCCAGCAGCTTGGGCCGGGCAGCCCAAGAGACCCAGTACTTC. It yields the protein CASSLGRAAQETQYF.

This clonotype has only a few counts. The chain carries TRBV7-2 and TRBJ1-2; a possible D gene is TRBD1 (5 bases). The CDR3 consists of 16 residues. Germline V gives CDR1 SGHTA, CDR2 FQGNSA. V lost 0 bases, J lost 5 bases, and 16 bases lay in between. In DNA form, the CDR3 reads TGTGCCAGCAGCTTAGCGGAGGAGCAGGGACCATATGGCTACACCTTC. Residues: CASSLAEEQGPYGYTF.

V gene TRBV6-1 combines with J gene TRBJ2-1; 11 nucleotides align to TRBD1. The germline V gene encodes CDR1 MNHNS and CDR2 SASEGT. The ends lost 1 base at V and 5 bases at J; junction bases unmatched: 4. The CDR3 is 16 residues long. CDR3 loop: CASSEVEGQGDNEQFF. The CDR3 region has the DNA TGTGCCAGCAGTGAAGTTGAGGGACAGGGGGACAATGAGCAGTTCTTC.

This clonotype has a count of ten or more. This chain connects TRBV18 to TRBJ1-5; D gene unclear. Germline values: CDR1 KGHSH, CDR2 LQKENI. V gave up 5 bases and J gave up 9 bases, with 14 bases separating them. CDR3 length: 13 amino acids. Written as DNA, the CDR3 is TGTGCCAGCTCAGCCCTCCGGGGATCGCCCCAGCATTTT. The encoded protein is CASSALRGSPQHF.

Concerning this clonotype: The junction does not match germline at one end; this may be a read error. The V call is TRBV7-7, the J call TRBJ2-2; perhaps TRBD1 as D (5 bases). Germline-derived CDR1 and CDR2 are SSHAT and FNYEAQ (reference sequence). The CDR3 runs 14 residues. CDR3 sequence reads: CVSSLGPAIGELFF. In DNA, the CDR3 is TGTGTCAGCAGTTTGGGGCCCGCGATAGGGGAGCTGTTTTTT.

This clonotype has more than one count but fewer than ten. The CDR3 DNA sequence: TGTGCCAGCAGCCCATCTCCCGATAGACTAAACACCGGGGAGCTGTTTTTT. Translating it yields CASSPSPDRLNTGELFF. The chain joins TRBV5-4 to TRBJ2-2; D is possibly TRBD2 (5 bases). Germline V gene lookup returns CDR1 SGHNT and CDR2 YYREEE (reference sequence). Trimming shortened V by 4 bases and J by 2 bases, and 18 bases separated the two germline ends. CDR3 size: 17 residues.

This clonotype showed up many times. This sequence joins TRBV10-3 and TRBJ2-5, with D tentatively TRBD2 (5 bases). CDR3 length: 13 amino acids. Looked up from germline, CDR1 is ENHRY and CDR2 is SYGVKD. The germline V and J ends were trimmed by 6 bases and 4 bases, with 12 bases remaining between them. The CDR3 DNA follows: TGTGCCATCAGCCCGGACCGGGGAGAGACCCAGTACTTC. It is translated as CAISPDRGETQYF.

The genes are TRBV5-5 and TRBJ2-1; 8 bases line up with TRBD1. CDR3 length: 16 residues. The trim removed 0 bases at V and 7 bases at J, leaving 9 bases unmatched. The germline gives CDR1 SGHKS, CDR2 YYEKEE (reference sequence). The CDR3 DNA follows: TGTGCCAGCAGCTTGGGTCAGGACAGGGCGATAAATGAGCAGTTCTTC. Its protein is CASSLGQDRAINEQFF.

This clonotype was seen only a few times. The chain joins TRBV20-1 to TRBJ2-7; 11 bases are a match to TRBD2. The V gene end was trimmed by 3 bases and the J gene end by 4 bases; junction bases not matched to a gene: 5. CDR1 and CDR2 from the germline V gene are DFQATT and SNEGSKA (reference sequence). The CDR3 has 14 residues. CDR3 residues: CSASLLAGAYEQYF. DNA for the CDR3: TGCAGTGCTAGCCTACTAGCGGGGGCGTACGAGCAGTACTTC.

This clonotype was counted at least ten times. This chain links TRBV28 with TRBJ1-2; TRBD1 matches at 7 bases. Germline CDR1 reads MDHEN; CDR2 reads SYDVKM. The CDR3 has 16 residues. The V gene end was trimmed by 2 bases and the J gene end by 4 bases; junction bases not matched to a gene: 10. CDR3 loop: CASSLGGRGRSYGYTF. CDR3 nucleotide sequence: TGTGCCAGCAGTTTAGGTGGAAGGGGGCGGAGCTATGGCTACACCTTC.

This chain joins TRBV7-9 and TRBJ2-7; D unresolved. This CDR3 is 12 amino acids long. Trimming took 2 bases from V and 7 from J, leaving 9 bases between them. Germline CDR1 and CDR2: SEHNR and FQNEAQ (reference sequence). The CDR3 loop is CASSLSWAEQYF. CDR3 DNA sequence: TGTGCCAGCAGCTTAAGCTGGGCGGAGCAGTACTTC.

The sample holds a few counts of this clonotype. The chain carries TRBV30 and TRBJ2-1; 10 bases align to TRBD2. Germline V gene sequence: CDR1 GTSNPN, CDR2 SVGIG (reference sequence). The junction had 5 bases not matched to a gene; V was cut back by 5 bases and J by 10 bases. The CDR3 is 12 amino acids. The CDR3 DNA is TGTGCCTGGGCTAGCGGGAGTAGGGAGCAGTTCTTC. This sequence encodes CAWASGSREQFF. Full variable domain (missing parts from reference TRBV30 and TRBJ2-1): SQTIHQWPATLVQPVGSPLSLECTVEGTSNPNLYWYRQAAGRGLQLLFYSVGIGQISSEVPQNLSASRPQDRQFILSSKKLLLSDSGFYLCAWASGSREQFFGPGTRLTVL.

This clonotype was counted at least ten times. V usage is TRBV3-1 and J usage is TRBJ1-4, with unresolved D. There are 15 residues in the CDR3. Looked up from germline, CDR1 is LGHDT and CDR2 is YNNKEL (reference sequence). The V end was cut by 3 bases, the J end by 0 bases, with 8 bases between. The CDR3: CASSHWQTTNEKLFF. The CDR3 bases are TGTGCCAGCAGCCATTGGCAGACAACTAATGAAAAACTGTTTTTT.

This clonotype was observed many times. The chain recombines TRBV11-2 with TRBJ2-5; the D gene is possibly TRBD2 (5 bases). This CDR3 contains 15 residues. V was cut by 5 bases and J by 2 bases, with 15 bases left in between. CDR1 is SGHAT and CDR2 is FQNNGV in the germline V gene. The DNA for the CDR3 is TGTGCCAGCAGCCCCACGGGGTCCGTTCAAGAGACCCAGTACTTC. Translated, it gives CASSPTGSVQETQYF.